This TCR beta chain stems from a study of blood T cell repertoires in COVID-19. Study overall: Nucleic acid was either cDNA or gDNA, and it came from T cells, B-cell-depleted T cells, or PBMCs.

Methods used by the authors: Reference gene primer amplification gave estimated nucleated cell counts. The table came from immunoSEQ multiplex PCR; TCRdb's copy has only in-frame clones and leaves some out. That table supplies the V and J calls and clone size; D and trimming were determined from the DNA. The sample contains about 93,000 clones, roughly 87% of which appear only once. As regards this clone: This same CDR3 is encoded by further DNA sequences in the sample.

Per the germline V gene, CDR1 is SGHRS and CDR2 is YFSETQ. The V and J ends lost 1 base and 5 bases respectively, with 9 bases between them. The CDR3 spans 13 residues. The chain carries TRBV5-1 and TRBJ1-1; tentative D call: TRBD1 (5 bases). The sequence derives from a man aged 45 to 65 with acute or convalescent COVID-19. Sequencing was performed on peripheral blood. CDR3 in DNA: TGCGCCAGCAGCTTGAGGGGTGGGACTGAAGCTTTCTTT. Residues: CASSLRGGTEAFF.